This entry concerns a single TCR beta chain. The germline gives CDR1 LNHDA, CDR2 SQIVND (reference sequence). Deletions cut 0 bases from V and 1 base from J, with 11 bases between. CDR3 length: 16 residues. This entry is derived from a study of blood T cell repertoires in COVID-19. Per the original methods: Amplification of reference gene primers provided the estimated nucleated cell counts. Measured with immunoSEQ multiplex PCR; TCRdb has only the in-frame clones, and not every one. The V and J calls and clone size were taken over from that table, and D and trimming were inferred from the DNA. The sample holds 360,000 or so clones, about 90% seen once. Two consecutive negative NP/OP PCR tests, clearance, or resolved symptoms defined Cohort 3 recovery.

The gene calls are TRBV19 and TRBJ2-3; D possibly corresponds to TRBD2 (5 bases). The sequence came from a woman in her 30s who had recovered from COVID-19. Sequencing was performed on PBMCs or T cells enriched from blood (not recorded which). The CDR3 loop reads CASSIDLGRGTDTQYF. The CDR3 bases are TGTGCCAGTAGTATAGATCTAGGGAGAGGCACAGATACGCAGTATTTT.